This section outlines one T cell receptor beta chain sequence together with its context. The sample contains more than one DNA sequence encoding this CDR3. V was clipped by 3 bases and J by 4 bases, with 7 bases between them. The length of the CDR3 is 12 residues. Germline V gene data show CDR1 as ENHRY and CDR2 as SYGVKD. Original handling: Cell counts per sample came from amplifying reference gene primers. Measured with immunoSEQ multiplex PCR; TCRdb has only the in-frame clones, and not every one. V, J and clone size are those of that table, while D and trimming were read from the DNA. The sample comprises a few hundred thousand clones, about 89% of which are singletons, and roughly 9.8% rests with the top ten. The data originate from a study of blood T cell repertoires in COVID-19. The overall study: Some COVID-19 samples were acute and others convalescent; all came from the United States, Italy and Spain. PBMCs, B-cell-depleted T cells, or T cells provided the cDNA or gDNA that made up the material.

Sequencing input: peripheral blood. The genes are TRBV10-3 and TRBJ2-7, with D perhaps matching TRBD1 (6 bases). This receptor was taken from a man in his forties who had recovered from COVID-19. The DNA of the CDR3 is TGTGCCATCAGTGACAGGGGATACGAGCAGTACTTC. Translation gives CAISDRGYEQYF.